The subject of this entry is one T cell receptor (beta chain). This sample is drawn from a study of blood T cell repertoires in COVID-19. About the research overall: Samples taken during acute and convalescent COVID-19 were collected in the United States, Italy and Spain. From T cells, B-cell-depleted T cells, or PBMCs came the material, which was cDNA or gDNA.

Original data processing: Reference gene primers were amplified, and this amplification served to estimate nucleated cell counts. Profiled with immunoSEQ multiplex PCR; TCRdb holds only in-frame clones, not every one. V, J and clone size reflect that table, while D and trimming were determined from the DNA. Among more than 200,000 clones listed, roughly four fifths were seen once. CDR1 is SEHNR, CDR2 FQNEAQ, per germline (reference sequence). The CDR3 runs to 17 residues. The V end lost 5 bases, the J end lost 5 bases, and 21 bases lay between the germline ends. Sequenced input: peripheral blood. The chain recombines TRBV7-9 with TRBJ1-4; maybe TRBD1 (5 bases). This TCR was recovered from a man aged 50-60 years with active or convalescent COVID-19. CDR3 nucleotides: TGTGCCAGCAGCCCTCGCGGAGGGACTCTTCGGAATGAAAAACTGTTTTTT. Protein: CASSPRGGTLRNEKLFF.